A single TCR beta chain is shown here with its context. The CDR3 totals 15 residues. From germline, CDR1 is MNHEY and CDR2 SMNVEV (reference sequence). J gave up 5 bases and V 3 bases, and 6 bases lay outside the gene matches. This sample is drawn from a study of technical replicates of blood from a few donors. Clones were read by immunoSEQ multiplex PCR, and TCRdb kept only the in-frame ones, dropping some. The sample contains about 72,000 clones, roughly 96% of which appear only once. The sequencing sample was made of T cells isolated from PBMCs. The sequence was collected from a human donor in good health. The chain recombines TRBV27 with TRBJ2-1; 8 bases line up with TRBD2. Here the CDR3 reads CASSLRREGDNEQFF. The CDR3 nucleotides read TGTGCCAGCAGTTTGCGACGGGAGGGCGACAATGAGCAGTTCTTC.